Listed below are T cell receptor beta chains from one sample, sequenced in a study of blood T cells in healthy people across ages. TCRdb redid the calling of the 5' RACE reads with MiXCR, one entry per CDR3 protein. The repertoire consists of approximately 800,000 distinct CDR3 sequences, with approximately 67% occurring once and the leading ten covering 28%. The sequenced sample consisted of blood. The receptors shown here come from a man aged 25-45 years in good health. Each CDR3 is given with its conserved first and last residue. D genes are given only for firm matches. Not every row has a clone size; where given, it reads once, few, many or a size class.

j_gene | abundance | d_gene | v_gene | CDR3aa | CDR3nt
TRBJ1-2 | - | TRBD1 | TRBV4-3 | CASSQDKGQTYGYTF | TGCGCCAGCAGCCAAGATAAGGGACAGACCTATGGCTACACCTTC
TRBJ2-6 | - | - | TRBV9 | CASSADGGTGANVLTF | TGTGCCAGCAGCGCCGACGGGGGTACTGGGGCCAACGTCCTGACTTTC
TRBJ2-1 | - | TRBD1 | TRBV4-2 | CASSQGDRGNNEQFF | TGTGCCAGCAGCCAAGGGGACAGGGGGAACAATGAGCAGTTCTTC
TRBJ1-1 | - | TRBD1 | TRBV25-1 | CASSERQGMNTEAFF | TGTGCCAGCAGTGAGCGACAGGGCATGAACACTGAAGCTTTCTTT
TRBJ1-5 | - | - | TRBV9 | CAGSRGRNQPQHF | TGTGCCGGCAGTAGGGGTAGGAATCAGCCCCAGCATTTT
TRBJ2-7 | - | TRBD2 | TRBV12-3/TRBV12-4 | CASSPGTSGGGSYEQYF | TGTGCCAGCAGCCCCGGGACTAGCGGGGGAGGGTCCTACGAGCAGTACTTC
TRBJ2-1 | - | TRBD2 | TRBV24-1 | CATSDFGLAGVRKQFF | TGTGCCACCAGTGATTTCGGCCTAGCGGGCGTAAGGAAGCAGTTCTTC
TRBJ2-3 | - | - | TRBV28 | CASSPGAESTDTQYF | TGTGCCAGCAGCCCTGGGGCGGAAAGCACAGATACGCAGTATTTT
TRBJ2-7 | few | TRBD1 | TRBV12-3/TRBV12-4 | CASSLQGALYEQYF | TGTGCCAGCAGTCTACAGGGGGCGCTTTACGAGCAGTACTTC
TRBJ1-1 | - | - | TRBV12-3/TRBV12-4 | CASSLAGASTEAFF | TGTGCCAGCAGCCTAGCAGGGGCGAGCACTGAAGCTTTCTTT
TRBJ2-4 | - | TRBD2 | TRBV6-5 | CASSRGTTLAKNIQYF | TGTGCCAGCAGCCGCGGGACTACTTTAGCCAAAAACATTCAGTACTTC
TRBJ2-5 | - | - | TRBV7-2 | CAGSPSTSFQETQYF | TGTGCCGGCAGCCCCAGCACTAGTTTTCAAGAGACCCAGTACTTC
TRBJ2-3 | - | TRBD2 | TRBV4-3 | CASSQLTSGDTDTQYF | TGCGCCAGCAGCCAACTGACTAGCGGGGACACAGATACGCAGTATTTT